This TCR beta chain was documented in a study of T-cell memory formation after mild COVID-19 (TCRdb year 2021). About the full investigation: TCR sequence clusters from the two donors were largely donor specific. In a couple of donors, T-cell clones that expanded and contracted after mild COVID-19 were tracked by sequencing TCRalpha and TCRbeta repertoires over time. The cohort comprised two young, previously healthy adult volunteers, one female and one male.

Spanning cysteine to phenylalanine, the CDR3 consists of 15 amino acids. Only the CDR3 DNA is retained, 45 bases long and in frame from the first base. Trimming removed 3 bases from V and 0 bases from J, leaving 10 bases between the germline ends. PBMCs were isolated by Ficoll-Paque density gradient centrifugation. On this clonotype: The clone's antigen remains unknown. No per-base quality is available; no much larger clone lies one base away.

Instrument on record: Illumina NovaSeq 6000. Using 5'RACE with constant-segment primers, TCRalpha and TCRbeta cDNA libraries were constructed, with sample barcodes and unique molecular identifiers added in the process. Trizol reagent was used to extract RNA from every sample. Libraries were amplified in two PCR steps, with a second sample barcode and Illumina TruSeq adapters added in the second step. Libraries were sequenced on an Illumina NovaSeq with 2 x 150 bp paired-end reads. The paper's processing steps were these. The reads were demultiplexed and collapsed into UMI-guided consensus sequences using migec v1.2.7. With mixcr v2.1.11, UMI consensuses were aligned to TRA and TRB V and J templates and assembled into clonotypes. Clonotypes were classified as expanded or contracted when called significant by both edgeR and NoisET, with noise models trained on biological replicates. edgeR calls used a false discovery rate-adjusted p below 0.01 and a log2 fold-change threshold of 1. As an exploratory analysis of dynamics, max-normalized trajectories of the 1000 most abundant clonotypes were examined with PCA combined with hierarchical clustering. Separately sequenced CD4+ and CD8+ repertoires were used to assign the CD4 or CD8 phenotype of responding clones. TCRdb cleaned the public reads at Q25 with fastp, built clones with MiXCR and kept in-frame beta chains. Rows with a matching CDR3 protein are joined into one entry that keeps the most common DNA and genes. TCRdb's processing, not the study's, gives the V and J calls here. In all, the sample holds under 85,000 distinct CDR3 sequences, and around 14% of those were seen once. About 33% of the sample rests with the top ten.

Broader findings and caveats from the paper: Contracting CD4+ clones turned up mainly in the CM and EM memory subsets, whereas EMRA was where CD8+ clones were enriched. Some responding clones were detected in pre-infection memory, which suggested that pre-existing cross-reactive memory T cells had joined the SARS-CoV-2 response. Whether the second-wave clones peaking on day 37 were SARS-CoV-2 specific was not confirmed. Balanced CD4/CD8 phenotypes were observed for clones contracting from day 15 to 85, whereas a bias towards CD4+ was observed for a second wave of clones expanding from day 15 to 37. The study covered only a couple of mild cases, and larger cohorts including severe cases with pre-infection samples were considered necessary.

Material for sequencing was PBMCs or a T cell subset sorted from them (not recorded which). The sequence links TRBV12-3 or TRBV12-4 to TRBJ2-3, with no confident D gene call. This receptor was identified in an adult woman who had mild COVID-19 (a few samples of this study predate the infection). The sample titles of this study are shuffled in the database, so cell type and time point are left out; the donor was told from shared clones. The CDR3 in this case is CASSFRQVSTDTQYF. The DNA sequence follows: TGTGCCAGCAGTTTTAGGCAGGTCAGCACAGATACGCAGTATTTT.